The next 25 T cell receptor beta chains were all read from a single sample in a study of beta chain features in type 1 diabetes. Every bit of the isolated RNA underwent reverse transcription, so sequencing read expressed TCRB transcripts. Profiling relied on immunoSEQ multiplex PCR, and the TCRdb table lists in-frame clones only, not all of them. There are about 650,000 clones in the sample; roughly 12% occur only once, and more than 0.09% lies in the top ten. These TCRs are of unknown antigen specificity. Study-wide points: TCRB CDR3s were moderately but significantly shorter in Type 1 diabetes patients in all four CD4+ subsets.

The specimen sequenced was naive CD4+ T cells from blood. Receptors originate from a man aged 25 to 40 with type 1 diabetes.

The V call is TRBV2, the J call TRBJ2-3, with TRBD2 matching 10 bases. V lost 5 bases, J lost 1 base, and 3 bases stayed unmatched. The germline V gene has CDR1 SNHLY and CDR2 FYNNEI. The CDR3 has 15 amino acids. The DNA of the CDR3 is TGTGCCAGCAGTACTGGACTAGCGGGCACAGATACGCAGTATTTT. Protein: CASSTGLAGTDTQYF.

Only a few counts were recorded for this clone. The V gene is TRBV7-2, the J gene TRBJ2-5, with D perhaps TRBD2 (5 bases). Germline lookup yields CDR1 SGHTA and CDR2 FQGNSA. V was trimmed by 3 bases and J by 5 bases, leaving 10 bases between them. The length of the CDR3 is 13 residues. The CDR3 loop is CASSLRVSETQYF. In nucleotides, the CDR3 is TGTGCCAGCAGCTTGCGGGTCTCGGAGACCCAGTACTTC.

This clone was detected only a few times. V gene TRBV10-3 combines with J gene TRBJ2-7, with 7 bases matching TRBD1. Trimming cost V 5 bases and J 5 bases; bases outside gene matches: 6. CDR1 and CDR2 from the germline V gene are ENHRY and SYGVKD. The CDR3 is 13 amino acids. The DNA for the CDR3 is TGTGCCATCAGTTCGACAGGGAGCGACGAGCAGTACTTC. It encodes CAISSTGSDEQYF.

The V and J genes are TRBV6-1 and TRBJ2-2, with TRBD2 matching over 7 bases. This CDR3 is built from 15 residues. Unmatched junction bases numbered 7, after V lost 7 bases and J lost 2 bases. Germline values: CDR1 MNHNS, CDR2 SASEGT. CDR3 DNA sequence: TGTGCCAGCACCGGGGGGTCATCAAACACCGGGGAGCTGTTTTTT. As protein: CASTGGSSNTGELFF.

The genes are TRBV9 and TRBJ2-6; D is perhaps TRBD1 (5 bases). The CDR3 totals 19 residues. Looked up from germline, CDR1 is SGDLS and CDR2 is YYNGEE. V was shortened by 4 bases and J by 0 bases, with 20 bases between the two germline ends. This chain's CDR3 is CASSPTPYQDSSGANVLTF. CDR3 coding DNA: TGTGCCAGCAGCCCTACCCCTTATCAAGACAGCTCTGGGGCCAACGTCCTGACTTTC.

The gene calls are TRBV7-2 and TRBJ2-2, with D perhaps TRBD1 or TRBD2 (5 bases each). CDR3 size: 14 residues. Looked up from germline, CDR1 is SGHTA and CDR2 is FQGNSA. Trimming removed 8 bases from V and 7 bases from J, with 17 bases in between. CDR3: CASQSWMGVGELFF. The CDR3 DNA reads TGTGCCAGCCAATCCTGGATGGGGGTCGGGGAGCTGTTTTTT.

This clone occurred once. Here the CDR3 DNA reads TGTGCCAGCAGCTTGGTGACTAGATACACCGGGGAGCTGTTTTTT. Translated: CASSLVTRYTGELFF. The chain joins TRBV5-6 to TRBJ2-2; D possibly corresponds to TRBD2 (6 bases). Germline V gene lookup returns CDR1 SGHDT and CDR2 YYEEEE. The CDR3 sequence is 15 residues long. The V gene lost 0 bases and the J gene lost 3 bases, with 9 bases spanning the gap.

This clone has a handful of counts. The rearrangement links TRBV7-9 to TRBJ1-5; TRBD1 might be the D (6 bases). V was trimmed by 1 base and J by 4 bases, leaving 14 bases between them. The CDR3 is 16 amino acids. Looked up from germline, CDR1 is SEHNR and CDR2 is FQNEAQ (reference sequence). CDR3 DNA: TGTGCCAGCAGCTTAGGTGCCGGGGGCAAGAATCAGCCCCAGCATTTT. This sequence encodes CASSLGAGGKNQPQHF. The full variable domain, completed using reference TRBV7-9 and TRBJ1-5, is DTGVSQNPRHKITKRGQNVTFRCDPISEHNRLYWYRQTLGQGPEFLTYFQNEAQLEKSRLLSDRFSAERPKGSFSTLEIQRTEQGDSAMYLCASSLGAGGKNQPQHFGDGTRLSIL.

This clone was picked up a small number of times. The genes are TRBV9 and TRBJ2-7; 9 bases match TRBD2. The CDR3 runs 15 residues. CDR1 and CDR2 (germline): SGDLS, YYNGEE. V lost 4 bases and J lost 2; bases outside the gene matches: 7. This chain's CDR3 is CASSTSSGTTYEQYF. DNA of the CDR3: TGTGCCAGCAGCACCTCTAGCGGGACTACCTACGAGCAGTACTTC.

The genes are TRBV6-5 and TRBJ2-7; 9 positions agree with TRBD1. With V trimmed by 2 bases and J by 5 bases, 7 bases remained unmatched. CDR1 MNHEY and CDR2 SVGAGI come from the germline V gene. The CDR3 is 15 amino acids. The CDR3: CASSYVGQGGHEQYF. CDR3 coding DNA: TGTGCCAGCAGTTACGTGGGACAGGGCGGCCACGAGCAGTACTTC.

The rearrangement uses TRBV7-3 and TRBJ2-2; D remains ambiguous. Trimming pared 1 base from V and 6 bases from J, leaving 9 bases between. The CDR3 sequence is 14 residues long. Germline-derived CDR1 and CDR2 are SGHTA and FQGTGA. This chain's CDR3 is CASSLNMDSGELFF. In DNA form, the CDR3 reads TGTGCCAGCAGCTTAAACATGGATTCCGGGGAGCTGTTTTTT.

This clone turned up a few times. V gene TRBV4-3 combines with J gene TRBJ1-1; D ambiguous. Trimming took off 0 bases at V and 3 bases at J, with 8 bases between the two ends. Looked up from germline, CDR1 is LGHNA and CDR2 is YSLEER. This CDR3 has 14 amino acids. CDR3 in amino acids: CASSQDKAYTEAFF. CDR3 DNA: TGCGCCAGCAGCCAAGATAAGGCATACACTGAAGCTTTCTTT.

V gene TRBV10-3 combines with J gene TRBJ1-4; 9 bases align to TRBD1. Germline assignment: CDR1 ENHRY and CDR2 SYGVKD. The CDR3 has 15 amino acids. Trimming took 5 bases from V and 8 from J; bases not matched to a gene: 9. CDR3 DNA sequence: TGTGCCATCAGTCCCGGGACAGGGTTGACGGAAAAACTGTTTTTT. The encoded protein is CAISPGTGLTEKLFF.

To note about this clone: A much more abundant neighbour one base away suggests this may be a read error. V and J are TRBV28 and TRBJ2-2; the D gene could be TRBD1 or TRBD2 (5 bases each). This CDR3 has 13 residues. Trimming removed 8 bases from V and 0 bases from J, with 7 bases in between. Germline V gene lookup returns CDR1 MDHEN and CDR2 SYDVKM. The CDR3: CASRGANTGELFF. CDR3 bases: TGTGCCAGCCGGGGCGCGAACACCGGGGAGCTGTTTTTT.

In its sample, this clone was seen a few times. CDR3 sequence: CASSRPKVSSGANVLTF. DNA of the CDR3: TGTGCCAGTAGCAGGCCAAAGGTCTCCTCTGGGGCCAACGTCCTGACTTTC. The gene calls are TRBV19 and TRBJ2-6; D unresolved. V was shortened by 6 bases and J by 0 bases, with 15 bases between the two germline ends. CDR3 length: 17 residues. CDR1 and CDR2 from the germline V gene are LNHDA and SQIVND (reference sequence).

With regard to this clone: The identical CDR3 is also encoded by other nucleotide sequences in the sample. The chain has TRBV6-6 and TRBJ2-2; 7 nucleotides line up with TRBD1. This CDR3 contains 13 residues. J lost 5 bases, V lost 5 bases, and 2 bases had no gene match. Germline values: CDR1 MNHNY, CDR2 SVGAGI (reference sequence). The CDR3 DNA is TGTGCCAGCAGTCCACAGGGGACCGGGGAGCTGTTTTTT. It specifies CASSPQGTGELFF.

This clone has more than one count but fewer than ten. This chain links TRBV4-3 with TRBJ2-3; a possible D gene is TRBD2 (6 bases). CDR3 length: 16 amino acids. The V gene lost 0 bases and the J gene lost 1 base, with 11 bases spanning the gap. CDR1 and CDR2 from the germline V gene are LGHNA and YSLEER. CDR3 DNA sequence: TGCGCCAGCAGCCAAGATTGGCAGCGGGGCACAGATACGCAGTATTTT. It translates to CASSQDWQRGTDTQYF.

V gene TRBV18 combines with J gene TRBJ2-1; D gene ambiguous. The CDR3 loop spans 16 amino acids. Germline CDR1 is KGHSH and CDR2 is LQKENI. V was clipped by 5 bases and J by 0 bases, with 14 bases between them. The CDR3 DNA reads TGTGCCAGCTCAGCTGCGGCGGCCCGCTCCTACAATGAGCAGTTCTTC. Translation gives CASSAAAARSYNEQFF.

This clone was seen only a few times. V is TRBV6-6 and J is TRBJ1-6, with D perhaps TRBD1 (6 bases). Germline assignment: CDR1 MNHNY and CDR2 SVGAGI (reference sequence). This CDR3 contains 14 residues. Trimming removed 4 bases from V and 9 bases from J, with 13 bases in between. CDR3 nucleotides: TGTGCCAGCAGTTCCCTCAGGGGCGGTTCACCCCTCCACTTT. Translating it yields CASSSLRGGSPLHF.

The chain is built from TRBV21-1 and TRBJ2-1; the table names TRBD2, a call not compared with the DNA. TRBV21-1 counts as a pseudogene. This CDR3 is built from 16 residues. CDR3 in amino acids: CASSLKERASYNEQFF. CDR3 DNA sequence: TGTGCCAGCAGCTTAAAAGAGCGGGCCTCCTACAATGAGCAGTTCTTC.

This clone was picked up a small number of times. The chain employs TRBV5-1 and TRBJ1-1; D is possibly TRBD1 (6 bases). CDR3 length: 14 amino acids. V was shortened by 4 bases and J by 2 bases, with 12 bases between the two germline ends. Germline-derived CDR1 and CDR2 are SGHRS and YFSETQ. The CDR3 region is CASSAGHTNTEAFF. Written as DNA, the CDR3 is TGCGCCAGCAGCGCGGGACATACTAACACTGAAGCTTTCTTT.

This clone was found a few times. This chain connects TRBV6-5 to TRBJ2-6; the D is unclear. CDR3 length equals 14 residues. CDR1 and CDR2 from the germline V gene are MNHEY and SVGAGI. V was shortened by 7 bases and J by 0 bases, with 7 bases between the two germline ends. This chain's CDR3 is CASNRYSGANVLTF. CDR3 bases: TGTGCCAGCAATAGATACTCTGGGGCCAACGTCCTGACTTTC.

This clone turned up a few times. V usage is TRBV5-4 and J usage is TRBJ1-6; D is undetermined. There are 14 residues in the CDR3. V lost 2 bases and J 7 bases, leaving 10 bases between the germline ends. CDR1 is SGHNT and CDR2 is YYREEE in the germline V gene (reference sequence). The CDR3 region is CASSFSGLNSPLHF. CDR3 sequence (DNA): TGTGCCAGCAGCTTTTCCGGGCTCAATTCACCCCTCCACTTT.

The chain carries TRBV18 and TRBJ2-1, with 9 bases that match TRBD2. The V gene's germline CDR1 is KGHSH and CDR2 LQKENI. V lost 4 bases to trimming and J lost 4 bases; unmatched junction nucleotides: 8. The CDR3 length is 16 residues. CDR3 region: CASSRTGTSPYNEQFF. As DNA, the CDR3 is TGTGCCAGCTCACGTACGGGGACTAGCCCTTACAATGAGCAGTTCTTC.

The chain employs TRBV4-3 and TRBJ2-1; TRBD2 matches 7 bases. The CDR3 loop spans 15 amino acids. After removal of 4 bases from V and 4 bases from J, the junction contained 7 bases not matched to a gene. CDR1 is LGHNA, CDR2 YSLEER, per germline. This CDR3 is CASSLDLADYNEQFF. For the CDR3, the DNA is TGCGCCAGCAGCCTAGATCTAGCGGATTACAATGAGCAGTTCTTC.